This T cell receptor beta chain is from a study of blood T cells in healthy people across ages. Study at large: Template-switching capture recovered about one barcoded beta molecule per two T cells.

Primers used in a second PCR of roughly 6 to 12 cycles were a sample-barcoded 5' primer and a J-beta primer mix. TCRdb ran MiXCR on the 5' RACE reads and lists one entry per CDR3 protein. The sample yields roughly 1,700,000 distinct CDR3 sequences, roughly 27% seen once. Whole-study findings and limits: Naive T cell percentage showed a strong correlation with the diversity of TCR beta.

V lost 5 bases to trimming and J lost 0 bases, with 8 bases between them. The CDR3 is 14 residues long. Germline-derived CDR1 and CDR2 are MGHRA and YSYEKL. This clonotype occurred many times. As yet, its antigen is unknown. The clonotype originates from a woman aged 25 to 39 in good health. Sequencing was carried out using blood. V usage is TRBV4-1 and J usage is TRBJ2-4; D may correspond to TRBD1 or TRBD2 (6 bases each). The CDR3 DNA follows: TGCGCCAGCAGCAGGGGGGTAGCCAAAAACATTCAGTACTTC. This gives the protein CASSRGVAKNIQYF.